This T cell receptor beta chain was obtained from a study of T cell responses to AZD1222 COVID-19 vaccine. The study, taken as a whole, reports: Regions 160-218 and 743-854 dominated among vaccine-associated CD4 TCRs spanning spike. Within unmutated variant regions lay the reported targets of nearly half of spike-specific TCRs. Among those given AZD1222, only 6 or 7 were seropositive at baseline. White British ancestry dominated among donors, who included more females, and clonal diversity was possibly underestimated.

The germline V gene encodes CDR1 SNHLY and CDR2 FYNNEI. Trimming took 4 bases from V and 6 from J, leaving 15 bases between them. The CDR3 contains 14 residues. Data came from immunoSEQ multiplex PCR; TCRdb stores just in-frame clones and leaves some out. This sample carries approximately 170,000 clones, around 93% of them seen once, and the ten largest clones take approximately 4%. As to this clone: Its specificity is unknown.

The specimen was peripheral blood, collected on day 0 of AZD1222 vaccination. The chain uses TRBV2 and TRBJ2-5, with unresolved D. The clonotype originates from an adult in good health. DNA of the CDR3: TGTGCCAGCAGTGGGGAAAGGTGGTACAAGACCCAGTACTTC. Encoded protein: CASSGERWYKTQYF.